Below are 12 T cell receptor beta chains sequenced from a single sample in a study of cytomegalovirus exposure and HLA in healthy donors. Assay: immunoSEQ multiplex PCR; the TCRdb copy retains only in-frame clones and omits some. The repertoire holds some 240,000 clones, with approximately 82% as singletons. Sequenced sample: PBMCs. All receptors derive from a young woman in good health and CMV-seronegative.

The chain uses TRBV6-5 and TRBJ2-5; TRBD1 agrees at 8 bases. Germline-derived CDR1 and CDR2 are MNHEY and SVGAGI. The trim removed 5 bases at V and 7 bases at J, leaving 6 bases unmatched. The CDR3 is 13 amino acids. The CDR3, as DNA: TGTGCCAGCAGTGACAGGGGTTTCGGGACCCAGTACTTC. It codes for CASSDRGFGTQYF.

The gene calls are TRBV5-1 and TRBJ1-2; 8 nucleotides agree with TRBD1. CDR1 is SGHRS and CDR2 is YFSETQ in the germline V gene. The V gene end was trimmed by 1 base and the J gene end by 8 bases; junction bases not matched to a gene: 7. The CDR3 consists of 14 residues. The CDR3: CASSLWQGAEGYTF. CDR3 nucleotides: TGCGCCAGCAGCTTGTGGCAGGGGGCAGAGGGCTACACCTTC.

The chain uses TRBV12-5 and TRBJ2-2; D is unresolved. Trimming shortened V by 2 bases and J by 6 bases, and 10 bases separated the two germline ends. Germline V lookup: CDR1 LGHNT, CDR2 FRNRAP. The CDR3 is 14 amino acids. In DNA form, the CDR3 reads TGTGCTAGTGGTTTGTCCGACATTCCCGGGGAGCTGTTTTTT. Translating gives CASGLSDIPGELFF.

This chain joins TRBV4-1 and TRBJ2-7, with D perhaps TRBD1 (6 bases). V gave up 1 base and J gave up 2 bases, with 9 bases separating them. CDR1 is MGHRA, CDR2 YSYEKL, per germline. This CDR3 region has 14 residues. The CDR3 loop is CASSQAGVTYEQYF. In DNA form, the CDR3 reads TGCGCCAGCAGCCAAGCAGGGGTAACCTACGAGCAGTACTTC.

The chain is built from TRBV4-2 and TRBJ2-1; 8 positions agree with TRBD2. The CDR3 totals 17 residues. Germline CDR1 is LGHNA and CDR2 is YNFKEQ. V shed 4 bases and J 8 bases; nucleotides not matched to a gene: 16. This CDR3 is CASSPSARGGPGDEQFF. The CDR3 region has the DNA TGTGCCAGCAGCCCCTCTGCCCGGGGGGGGCCGGGGGATGAGCAGTTCTTC.

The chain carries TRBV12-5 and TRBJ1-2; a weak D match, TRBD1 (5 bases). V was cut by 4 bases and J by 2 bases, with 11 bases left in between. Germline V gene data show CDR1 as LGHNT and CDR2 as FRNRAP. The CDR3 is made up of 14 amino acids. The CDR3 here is CASGSGLENYGYTF. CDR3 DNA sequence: TGTGCTAGTGGTTCAGGGTTAGAAAACTATGGCTACACCTTC.

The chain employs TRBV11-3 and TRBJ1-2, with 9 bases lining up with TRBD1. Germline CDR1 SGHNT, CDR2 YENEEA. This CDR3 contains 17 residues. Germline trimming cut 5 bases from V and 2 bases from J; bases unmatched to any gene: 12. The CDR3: CASSVLPGQGLNYGYTF. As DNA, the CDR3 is TGTGCCAGCAGCGTACTGCCGGGACAGGGCCTGAACTATGGCTACACCTTC.

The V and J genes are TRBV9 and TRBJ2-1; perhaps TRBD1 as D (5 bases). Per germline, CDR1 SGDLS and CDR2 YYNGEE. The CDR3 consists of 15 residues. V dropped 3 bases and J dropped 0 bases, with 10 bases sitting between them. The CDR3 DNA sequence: TGTGCCAGCAGCGCGTCAGGGTTCTCCTACAATGAGCAGTTCTTC. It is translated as CASSASGFSYNEQFF.

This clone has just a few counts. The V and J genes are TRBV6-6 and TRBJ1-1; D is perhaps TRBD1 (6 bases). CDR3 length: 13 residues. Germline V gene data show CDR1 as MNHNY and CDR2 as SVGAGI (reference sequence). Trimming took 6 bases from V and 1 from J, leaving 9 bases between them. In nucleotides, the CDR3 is TGTGCCAGCAGCACACAGGGGAACACTGAAGCTTTCTTT. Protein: CASSTQGNTEAFF.

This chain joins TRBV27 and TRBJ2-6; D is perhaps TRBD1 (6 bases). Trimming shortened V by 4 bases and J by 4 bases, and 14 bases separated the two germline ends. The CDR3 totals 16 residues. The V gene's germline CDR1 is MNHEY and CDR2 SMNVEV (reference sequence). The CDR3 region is CASSSFGTPGANVLTF. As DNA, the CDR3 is TGTGCCAGCAGTTCCTTCGGGACACCCGGGGCCAACGTCCTGACTTTC. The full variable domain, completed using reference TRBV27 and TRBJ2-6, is EAQVTQNPRYLITVTGKKLTVTCSQNMNHEYMSWYRQDPGLGLRQIYYSMNVEVTDKGDVPEGYKVSRKEKRNFPLILESPSPNQTSLYFCASSSFGTPGANVLTFGAGSRLTVL.

CDR3 DNA sequence: TGTGCCAGCAGTTTCGAGGGGTTTAGCAATCAGCCCCAGCATTTT. It yields the protein CASSFEGFSNQPQHF. The chain uses TRBV28 and TRBJ1-5, with a weak D call TRBD1 (5 bases). The CDR3 totals 15 residues. The germline gives CDR1 MDHEN, CDR2 SYDVKM. Trimming left V 3 bases short and J 0 bases short, with 9 bases between.

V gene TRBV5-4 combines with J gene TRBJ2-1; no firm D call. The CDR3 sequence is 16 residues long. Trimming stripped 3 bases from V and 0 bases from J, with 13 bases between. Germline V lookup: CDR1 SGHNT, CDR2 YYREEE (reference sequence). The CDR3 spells CASSSGTASSYNEQFF. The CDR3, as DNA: TGTGCCAGCAGCTCAGGCACGGCGAGCTCCTACAATGAGCAGTTCTTC.